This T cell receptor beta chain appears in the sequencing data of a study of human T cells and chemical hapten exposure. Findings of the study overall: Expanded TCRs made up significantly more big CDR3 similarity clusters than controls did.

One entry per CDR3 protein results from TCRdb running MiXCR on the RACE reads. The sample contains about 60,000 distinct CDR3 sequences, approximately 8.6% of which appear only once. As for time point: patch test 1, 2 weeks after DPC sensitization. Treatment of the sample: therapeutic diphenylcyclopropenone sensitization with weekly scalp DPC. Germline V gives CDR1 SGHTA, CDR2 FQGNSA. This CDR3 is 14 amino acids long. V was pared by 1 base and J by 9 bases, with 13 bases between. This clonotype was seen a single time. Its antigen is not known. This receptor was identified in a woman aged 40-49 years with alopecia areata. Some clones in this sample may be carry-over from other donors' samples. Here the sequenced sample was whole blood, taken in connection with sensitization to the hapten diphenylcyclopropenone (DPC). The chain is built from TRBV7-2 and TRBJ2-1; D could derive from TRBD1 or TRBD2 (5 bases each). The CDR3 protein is CASSLVRGQSEQFF. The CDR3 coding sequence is TGTGCCAGCAGCTTAGTTCGGGGCCAGAGTGAGCAGTTCTTC.